One T cell receptor beta chain is described in this entry. This CDR3 region has 14 residues. Looked up from germline, CDR1 is SGHTA and CDR2 is FQGNSA. Between the trimmed V and J ends, which lost 5 bases and 5 bases, there was a span of 15 bases. This specimen comes from a study of blood T cell repertoires in COVID-19. Looking at the study overall: COVID-19 samples, acute and convalescent, were from the United States, Italy and Spain. Sources were T cells, B-cell-depleted T cells, or PBMCs; the material itself was cDNA or gDNA.

Authors' methods: Estimates of nucleated cell counts were drawn from the amplification of reference gene primers. Profiled with immunoSEQ multiplex PCR; TCRdb holds only in-frame clones, not every one. That table gives V, J and clone size, and the DNA gave D and trimming. The data show 25,000 to 30,000 clones, roughly 82% seen once. Sequencing input: peripheral blood. The sequence was collected from a man of 80 years or more with active or convalescent COVID-19. This sequence joins TRBV7-2 and TRBJ2-5; D is possibly TRBD1 (5 bases). This chain's CDR3 is CASSPYSTVETQYF. The CDR3, as DNA: TGTGCCAGCAGCCCTTACTCGACAGTGGAGACCCAGTACTTC.